Sequencing of this TCR beta chain was carried out in a study of cytomegalovirus exposure and HLA in healthy donors. Points from the study as a whole: The majority of TCR sequences were rare, yet some public TCRs appeared in many donors. Accurate HLA-A and HLA-B prediction from TCR beta sequences was reported for most subjects.

PCR primers comprised 60 Vbeta and 13 Jbeta primers. Generated by immunoSEQ multiplex PCR, the TCRdb table keeps only in-frame clones and is missing some. Seen here are approximately 150,000 clones, 75% to 85% observed once, and the top ten hold 3.5%. Looked up from germline, CDR1 is MGHRA and CDR2 is YSYEKL. CDR3 length: 15 residues. Trimming left V 5 bases short and J 2 bases short, with 14 bases between. A few counts support this clone. Antigen: not known. Sequencing was performed on PBMCs. V and J are TRBV4-1 and TRBJ2-3; tentative D call: TRBD1 (6 bases). This TCR was recovered from a human donor in good health. CDR3 loop: CASSGTSSNTDTQYF. The CDR3 nucleotides read TGCGCCAGCAGCGGGACAAGTAGTAACACAGATACGCAGTATTTT.